A single sample is the source of the 6 T cell receptor beta chains below, sequenced in a study of CD8+CD57+ T cells in acquired aplastic anemia (dated by TCRdb to the late 2010s). Patients chosen for sequencing had shown expansion of CD8+CD57+ cells by flow cytometry. The sequencer listed for this sample is Illumina HiSeq 2000. Genomic DNA was used as template for profiling of TCR beta VDJ combinations and CDR3 sequences. In TCRdb, the public reads were trimmed at Q25 with fastp and aligned with MiXCR, with productive beta chains retained. Rows matching on CDR3 protein sequence are summarized as one entry with the most common DNA and genes. Recorded for this sample are under 350,000 distinct CDR3 sequences; around three fifths of them occurred a single time. The top ten constitute 1.3% of the sample. Specimen: sorted CD4+, CD8+, or CD8+CD57+ T cells (not recorded which) from PBMCs. Source of these receptors: a human donor with aplastic anemia.

This clonotype showed up many times. This chain joins TRBV20-1 and TRBJ2-4; 7 bases map to TRBD1. This CDR3 is 14 amino acids long. Germline V CDR1 and CDR2: DFQATT, SNEGSKA (reference sequence). Losses at the gene ends were 5 bases for V and 1 base for J; bases not matched to a gene: 5. As DNA, the CDR3 is TGCAGTGCTTCTACAGGGGCGGCCAAAAACATTCAGTACTTC. Protein product: CSASTGAAKNIQYF.

This clonotype was observed at least ten times. The V gene is TRBV20-1, the J gene TRBJ2-3; D uncertain. V lost 0 bases and J 5 bases, leaving 6 bases between the germline ends. CDR1 and CDR2 (germline): DFQATT, SNEGSKA (reference sequence). The CDR3 has 12 amino acids. This chain's CDR3 is CSARDQQDTQYF. CDR3 DNA sequence: TGCAGTGCTAGAGATCAGCAAGATACGCAGTATTTT.

There are many counts of this clonotype. The J gene is TRBJ1-1, the V gene TRBV20-1, with a tentative D call TRBD1 (6 bases). The CDR3 is 14 residues long. The germline V gene encodes CDR1 DFQATT and CDR2 SNEGSKA (reference sequence). Trimming left V 5 bases short and J 2 bases short, with 15 bases between. CDR3 amino acids: CSAPSDRLNTEAFF. The CDR3 DNA follows: TGCAGTGCTCCGAGTGACAGGCTTAACACTGAAGCTTTCTTT.

This clonotype was seen a single time. The J gene is TRBJ1-5, the V gene TRBV7-8; 7 bases agree with TRBD1. Germline V CDR1 and CDR2: SGHVS, FQNEAQ. J was trimmed by 11 bases and V by 1 base; bases with no gene match: 17. CDR3 size: 17 residues. As DNA, the CDR3 is TGTGCCAGCAGCTTAGGACAGGGAGGAATTGGTAAAGAGACCCAGCATTTT. This gives the protein CASSLGQGGIGKETQHF.

The rearrangement joins TRBV18 to TRBJ2-1; tentative D call: TRBD1 (6 bases). V dropped 0 bases and J dropped 4 bases, with 10 bases sitting between them. The CDR3 spans 15 residues. The V gene's germline CDR1 is KGHSH and CDR2 LQKENI. CDR3 region: CASSPPGQEYNEQFF. The DNA for the CDR3 is TGTGCCAGCTCACCACCGGGACAAGAGTACAATGAGCAGTTCTTC.

The CDR3 region is CASSLQQGMETQYF. In DNA form, the CDR3 reads TGTGCCAGCAGCCTGCAACAGGGCATGGAGACCCAGTACTTC. The chain couples TRBV5-6 to TRBJ2-5; possible D gene TRBD1, 6 bases. The CDR3 covers 14 residues. Per the germline V gene, CDR1 is SGHDT and CDR2 is YYEEEE. V lost 4 bases and J lost 5, with 15 bases in between.